This entry lists 14 T cell receptor beta chains sequenced from one sample in a study of shared clonotypes between healthy human individuals. Generated by immunoSEQ multiplex PCR, the TCRdb table keeps only in-frame clones and is missing some. Of around 1.9 million clones listed, approximately 94% are singletons. Positively selected for CCR7, the CD45RO-negative cells used as naive CD8 cells excluded terminally differentiated effector memory CD45RA+ cells. Sequenced input: naive CD8+ T cells from PBMCs. The receptors derive from a man in his late teens or twenties in good health. Some clones in this sample may be carry-over from other donors' samples.

Concerning this clone: Additional DNA sequences in this sample encode the identical CDR3. The genes are TRBV5-1 and TRBJ1-1, with D perhaps TRBD1 (5 bases). The length of the CDR3 is 15 residues. The germline V gene encodes CDR1 SGHRS and CDR2 YFSETQ. Trimming removed 0 bases at V and 0 bases at J, with 9 bases between. CDR3 sequence (DNA): TGCGCCAGCAGCTTGGGGTGGGGGATGAACACTGAAGCTTTCTTT. Translation gives CASSLGWGMNTEAFF.

This chain links TRBV19 with TRBJ2-3; D possibly corresponds to TRBD2 (5 bases). Germline CDR1 LNHDA, CDR2 SQIVND (reference sequence). Trimming took off 4 bases at V and 5 bases at J, with 13 bases between the two ends. This CDR3 region has 14 residues. CDR3 bases: TGTGCCAGTAGTAGCCGGGCGGGTGTAGATACGCAGTATTTT. This gives the protein CASSSRAGVDTQYF.

V and J are TRBV18 and TRBJ1-5; TRBD1 is a possible D gene (6 bases). The CDR3 has 18 amino acids. The germline gives CDR1 KGHSH, CDR2 LQKENI. V lost 6 bases to trimming and J lost 2 bases, with 23 bases between them. The CDR3 loop reads CASSPNRDGFPGNQPQHF. The CDR3 nucleotides are TGTGCCAGCTCTCCTAACAGGGACGGGTTCCCTGGCAATCAGCCCCAGCATTTT.

To note about this clone: In the same sample, other DNA sequences code for this CDR3. This chain's CDR3 is CASSVGWGINEKLFF. The CDR3 DNA reads as TGTGCCAGCAGCGTAGGGTGGGGGATTAATGAAAAACTGTTTTTT. The chain links TRBV9 to TRBJ1-4; possibly TRBD1 for D (5 bases). The V gene's germline CDR1 is SGDLS and CDR2 YYNGEE. The CDR3 contains 15 residues. V was shortened by 0 bases and J by 4 bases, with 10 bases between the two germline ends.

This sequence joins TRBV5-1 and TRBJ1-2; no firm D call. The CDR3 spans 13 residues. CDR1 is SGHRS, CDR2 YFSETQ, per germline. V was trimmed by 2 bases and J by 2 bases, leaving 7 bases between them. This CDR3 is CASSFGENYGYTF. In DNA form, the CDR3 reads TGCGCCAGCAGCTTTGGAGAAAACTATGGCTACACCTTC.

The chain combines TRBV9 with TRBJ2-1, with TRBD2 matching 10 bases. This CDR3 region has 15 residues. The V segment lost 3 bases and the J segment 7 bases; nucleotides outside the gene matches: 7. Germline V gene lookup returns CDR1 SGDLS and CDR2 YYNGEE. This CDR3 reads CASSAWTSGDNEQFF. The CDR3 DNA sequence: TGTGCCAGCAGCGCCTGGACTAGCGGTGATAATGAGCAGTTCTTC.

The chain recombines TRBV7-3 with TRBJ2-3; D not resolved. Trimming shortened V by 2 bases and J by 2 bases, and 8 bases separated the two germline ends. This CDR3 is 14 amino acids long. Germline V gene data show CDR1 as SGHTA and CDR2 as FQGTGA. The CDR3 protein is CASSLLAFTDTQYF. The CDR3, as DNA: TGTGCCAGCAGCTTATTAGCATTCACAGATACGCAGTATTTT.

This rearrangement joins TRBV29-1 to TRBJ1-2; D call uncertain. CDR1 and CDR2 from the germline V gene are SQVTM and ANQGSEA. V was trimmed by 0 bases and J by 2 bases, leaving 7 bases between them. The CDR3 sequence is 13 residues long. In DNA, the CDR3 is TGCAGCGTTGAAGATCGCGGAAACTATGGCTACACCTTC. Its translation is CSVEDRGNYGYTF.

This chain connects TRBV7-8 to TRBJ1-3; unclear D gene. Deletions cut 2 bases from V and 0 bases from J, with 14 bases between. The germline V gene has CDR1 SGHVS and CDR2 FQNEAQ. The CDR3 has 17 amino acids. CDR3 sequence (DNA): TGTGCCAGCAGCTTAAGGAGAGCCTTACCCTCTGGAAACACCATATATTTT. Translated, it gives CASSLRRALPSGNTIYF.

The chain carries TRBV29-1 and TRBJ2-2; 14 bases match TRBD2. J lost 6 bases, V lost 6 bases, and 9 bases had no gene match. The CDR3 consists of 16 residues. CDR1 is SQVTM, CDR2 ANQGSEA, per germline. Here the CDR3 reads CSVRGLAGVLSGELFF. The CDR3 DNA follows: TGCAGCGTGCGGGGACTAGCGGGAGTCCTATCCGGGGAGCTGTTTTTT.

The CDR3, as DNA: TGTGCCAGCTCTCAGGGACTAGCGGGAGGGCGTGTGGAGACCCAGTACTTC. This codes for CASSQGLAGGRVETQYF. This chain joins TRBV27 and TRBJ2-5; TRBD2 agrees at 16 bases. Germline V CDR1 and CDR2: MNHEY, SMNVEV (reference sequence). This CDR3 is built from 17 residues. V shed 8 bases and J 5 bases; nucleotides not matched to a gene: 11.

Details on this clone: The identical CDR3 is also encoded by other nucleotide sequences in the sample. The chain joins TRBV27 to TRBJ2-1; D not certain. The V gene lost 8 bases and the J gene lost 5 bases, with 4 bases spanning the gap. CDR3 size: 10 residues. Germline V gene sequence: CDR1 MNHEY, CDR2 SMNVEV (reference sequence). Here the CDR3 reads CASGDNEQFF. CDR3 nucleotide sequence: TGTGCCAGCGGCGACAATGAGCAGTTCTTC.

The chain carries TRBV25-1 and TRBJ2-5; no reliable D call. Germline CDR1 is MGHDK and CDR2 is SYGVNS. Between the trimmed V and J ends, which lost 5 bases and 1 base, there was a span of 2 bases. The CDR3 extends over 11 amino acids. The CDR3 sequence: CASSIQETQYF. The CDR3 bases are TGTGCCAGCAGTATCCAAGAGACCCAGTACTTC.

The gene calls are TRBV4-1 and TRBJ2-1, with D maybe TRBD2 (6 bases). This CDR3 contains 12 residues. Germline-derived CDR1 and CDR2 are MGHRA and YSYEKL. The V end lost 5 bases, the J end lost 9 bases, and 11 bases lay between the germline ends. The CDR3 coding sequence is TGCGCCAGCAGCATGGGAGGTCTTGAGCAGTTCTTC. It translates to CASSMGGLEQFF.